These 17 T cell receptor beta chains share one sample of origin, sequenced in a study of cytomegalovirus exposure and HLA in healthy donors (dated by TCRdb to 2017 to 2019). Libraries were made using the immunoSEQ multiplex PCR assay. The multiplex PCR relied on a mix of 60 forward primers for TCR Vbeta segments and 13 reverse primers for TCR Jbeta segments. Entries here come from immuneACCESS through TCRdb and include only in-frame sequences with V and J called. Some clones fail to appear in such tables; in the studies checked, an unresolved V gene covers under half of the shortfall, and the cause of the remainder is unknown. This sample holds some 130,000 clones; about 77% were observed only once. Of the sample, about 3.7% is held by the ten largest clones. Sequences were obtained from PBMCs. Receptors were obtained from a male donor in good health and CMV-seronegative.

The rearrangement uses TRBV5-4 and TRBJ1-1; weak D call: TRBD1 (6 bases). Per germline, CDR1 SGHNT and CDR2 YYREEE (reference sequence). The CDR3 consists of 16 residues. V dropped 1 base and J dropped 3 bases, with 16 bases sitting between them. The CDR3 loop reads CASSLIHWDIDTEAFF. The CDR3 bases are TGTGCCAGCAGCTTGATTCACTGGGACATTGACACTGAAGCTTTCTTT.

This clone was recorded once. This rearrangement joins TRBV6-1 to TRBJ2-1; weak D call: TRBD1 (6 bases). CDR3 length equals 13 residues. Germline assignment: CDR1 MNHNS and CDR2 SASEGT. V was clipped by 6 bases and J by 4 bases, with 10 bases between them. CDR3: CASSGQLYNEQFF. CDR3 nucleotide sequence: TGTGCCAGCAGCGGACAGTTGTACAATGAGCAGTTCTTC.

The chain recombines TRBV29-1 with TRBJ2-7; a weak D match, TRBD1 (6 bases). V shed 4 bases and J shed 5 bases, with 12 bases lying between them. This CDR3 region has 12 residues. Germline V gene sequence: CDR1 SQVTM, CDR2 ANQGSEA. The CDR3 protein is CSVVRGSHEQYF. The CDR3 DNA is TGCAGCGTTGTCAGGGGTAGCCACGAGCAGTACTTC.

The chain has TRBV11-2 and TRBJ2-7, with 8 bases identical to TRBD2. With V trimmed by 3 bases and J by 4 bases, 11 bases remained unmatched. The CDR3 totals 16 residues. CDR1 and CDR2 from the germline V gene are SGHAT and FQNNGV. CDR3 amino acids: CASSLGRGGMVYEQYF. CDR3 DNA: TGTGCCAGCAGCTTGGGCCGCGGGGGGATGGTATACGAGCAGTACTTC.

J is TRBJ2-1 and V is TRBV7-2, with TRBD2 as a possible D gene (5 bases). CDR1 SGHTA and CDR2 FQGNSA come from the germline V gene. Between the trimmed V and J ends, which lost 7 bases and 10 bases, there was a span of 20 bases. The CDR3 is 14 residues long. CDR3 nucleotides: TGTGCCAGCACAACGGGATATCTGGGTGGGGAGCAGTTCTTC. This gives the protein CASTTGYLGGEQFF.

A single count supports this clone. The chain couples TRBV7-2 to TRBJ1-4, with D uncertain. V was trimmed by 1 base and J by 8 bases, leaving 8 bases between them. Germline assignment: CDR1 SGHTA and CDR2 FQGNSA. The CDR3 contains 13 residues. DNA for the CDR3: TGTGCCAGCAGCTTAGAGCGATGGGAAAAACTGTTTTTT. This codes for CASSLERWEKLFF.

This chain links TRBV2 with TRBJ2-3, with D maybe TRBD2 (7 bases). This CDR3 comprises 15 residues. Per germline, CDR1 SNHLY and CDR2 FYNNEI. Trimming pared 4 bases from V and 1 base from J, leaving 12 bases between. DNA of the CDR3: TGTGCCAGCAGTGCGGCGGGGGCCCGCACAGATACGCAGTATTTT. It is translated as CASSAAGARTDTQYF.

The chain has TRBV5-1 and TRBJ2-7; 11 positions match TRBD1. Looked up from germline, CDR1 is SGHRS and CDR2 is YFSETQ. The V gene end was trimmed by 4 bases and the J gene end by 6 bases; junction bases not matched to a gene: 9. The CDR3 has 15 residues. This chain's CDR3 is CASSPMDRGLGEQYF. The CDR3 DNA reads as TGCGCCAGCAGCCCTATGGACAGGGGGCTCGGCGAGCAGTACTTC. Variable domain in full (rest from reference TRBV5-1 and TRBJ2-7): KAGVTQTPRYLIKTRGQQVTLSCSPISGHRSVSWYQQTPGQGLQFLFEYFSETQRNKGNFPGRFSGRQFSNSRSEMNVSTLELGDSALYLCASSPMDRGLGEQYFGPGTRLTVT.

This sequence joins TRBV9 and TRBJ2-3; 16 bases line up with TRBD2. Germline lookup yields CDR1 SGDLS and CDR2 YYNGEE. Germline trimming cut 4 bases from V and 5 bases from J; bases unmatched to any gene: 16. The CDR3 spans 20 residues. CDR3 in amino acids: CASSPTVPGLAGGPEDTQYF. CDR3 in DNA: TGTGCCAGCAGCCCCACGGTCCCGGGACTAGCGGGAGGGCCTGAAGATACGCAGTATTTT.

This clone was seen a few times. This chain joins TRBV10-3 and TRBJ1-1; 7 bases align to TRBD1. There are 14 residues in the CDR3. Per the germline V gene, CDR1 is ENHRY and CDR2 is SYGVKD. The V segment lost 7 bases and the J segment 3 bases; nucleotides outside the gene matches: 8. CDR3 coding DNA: TGTGCCATCAAGTTCACAGGGGCCGACACTGAAGCTTTCTTT. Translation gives CAIKFTGADTEAFF.

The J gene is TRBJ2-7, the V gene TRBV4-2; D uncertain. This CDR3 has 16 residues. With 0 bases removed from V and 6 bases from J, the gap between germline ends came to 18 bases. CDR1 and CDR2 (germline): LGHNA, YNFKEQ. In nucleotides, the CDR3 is TGTGCCAGCAGCCAAGACACGCCCCCCCGGTTCGCCGAGCAGTACTTC. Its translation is CASSQDTPPRFAEQYF.

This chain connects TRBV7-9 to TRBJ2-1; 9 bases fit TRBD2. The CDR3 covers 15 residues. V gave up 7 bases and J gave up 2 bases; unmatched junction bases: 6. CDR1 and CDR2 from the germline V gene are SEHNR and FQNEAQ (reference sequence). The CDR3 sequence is CASTPAGGAYNEQFF. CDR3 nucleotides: TGTGCCAGCACCCCCGCGGGGGGGGCCTACAATGAGCAGTTCTTC.

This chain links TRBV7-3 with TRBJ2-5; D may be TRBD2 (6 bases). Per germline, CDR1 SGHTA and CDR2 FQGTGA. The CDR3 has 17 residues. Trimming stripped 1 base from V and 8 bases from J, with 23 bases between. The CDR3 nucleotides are TGTGCCAGCAGCTTAAGCCCCCCGGGTGCGGGGCCAGAAACCCAGTACTTC. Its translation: CASSLSPPGAGPETQYF.

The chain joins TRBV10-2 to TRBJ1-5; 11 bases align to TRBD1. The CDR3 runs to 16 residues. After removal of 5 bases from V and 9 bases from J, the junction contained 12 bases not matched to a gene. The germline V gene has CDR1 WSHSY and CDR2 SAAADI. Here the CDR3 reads CASSLMGQGGLGPQHF. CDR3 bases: TGCGCCAGCAGTCTGATGGGACAGGGGGGCTTAGGGCCCCAGCATTTT.

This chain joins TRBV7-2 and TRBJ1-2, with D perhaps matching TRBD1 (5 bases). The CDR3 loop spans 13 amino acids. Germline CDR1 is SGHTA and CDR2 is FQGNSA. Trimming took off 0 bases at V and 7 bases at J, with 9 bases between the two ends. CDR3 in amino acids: CASSLAAGFGYTF. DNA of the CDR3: TGTGCCAGCAGCTTAGCTGCAGGGTTTGGCTACACCTTC.

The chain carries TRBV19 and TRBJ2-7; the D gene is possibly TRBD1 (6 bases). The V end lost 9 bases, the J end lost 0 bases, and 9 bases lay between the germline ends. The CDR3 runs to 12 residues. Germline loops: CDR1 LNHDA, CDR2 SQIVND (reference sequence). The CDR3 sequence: CASRDNSYEQYF. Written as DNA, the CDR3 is TGTGCCAGCCGGGACAACTCCTACGAGCAGTACTTC.

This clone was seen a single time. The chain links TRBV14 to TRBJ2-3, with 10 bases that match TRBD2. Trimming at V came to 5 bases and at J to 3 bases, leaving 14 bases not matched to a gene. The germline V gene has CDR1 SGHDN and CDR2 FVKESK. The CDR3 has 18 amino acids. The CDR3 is CASSSIRKREGQTDTQYF. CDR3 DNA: TGTGCCAGCAGCTCCATTCGCAAGCGGGAGGGCCAGACAGATACGCAGTATTTT. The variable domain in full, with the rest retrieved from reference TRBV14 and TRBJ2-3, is EAGVTQFPSHSVIEKGQTVTLRCDPISGHDNLYWYRRVMGKEIKFLLHFVKESKQDESGMPNNRFLAERTGGTYSTLKVQPAELEDSGVYFCASSSIRKREGQTDTQYFGPGTRLTVL.